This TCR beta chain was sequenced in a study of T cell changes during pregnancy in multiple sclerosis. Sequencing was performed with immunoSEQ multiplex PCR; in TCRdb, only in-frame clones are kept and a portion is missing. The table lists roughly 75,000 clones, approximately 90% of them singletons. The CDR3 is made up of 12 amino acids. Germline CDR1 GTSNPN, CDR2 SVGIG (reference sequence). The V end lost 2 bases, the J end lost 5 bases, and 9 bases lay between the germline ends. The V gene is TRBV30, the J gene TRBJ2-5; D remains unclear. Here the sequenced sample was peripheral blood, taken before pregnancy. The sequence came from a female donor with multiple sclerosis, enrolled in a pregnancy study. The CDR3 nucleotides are TGTGCCTGGAGTATTTACGCGGAGACCCAGTACTTC. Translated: CAWSIYAETQYF.